The 26 T cell receptor beta chains below were found in one sample sequenced in a study of blood T cell repertoires in COVID-19 (dated by TCRdb to about 2020). Library prep was done by the immunoSEQ multiplex PCR assay. The source is immuneACCESS, and TCRdb retained only in-frame sequences with V and J called. Part of the clones is not carried over; for the studies checked, unresolved V genes explain less than half of this, and the remainder is unexplained. Counted in this sample were some 120,000 clones; around 87% of them appeared once. In total, the top ten clones hold roughly 3.6% of the sample. Sequencing used peripheral blood. These receptors all come from a woman aged 60-70 years with acute or convalescent COVID-19.

The chain links TRBV28 to TRBJ1-4, with a weak D call TRBD1 (6 bases). CDR3 length: 14 amino acids. V lost 6 bases and J lost 4, with 12 bases in between. The germline V gene has CDR1 MDHEN and CDR2 SYDVKM. CDR3 nucleotides: TGTGCCAGCAGAATGGGGGCCAATAATGAAAAACTGTTTTTT. Protein: CASRMGANNEKLFF.

The chain couples TRBV19 to TRBJ2-3; D unclear. CDR3 length: 13 amino acids. The germline V gene encodes CDR1 LNHDA and CDR2 SQIVND (reference sequence). Trimming shortened V by 5 bases and J by 4 bases, and 10 bases separated the two germline ends. The CDR3: CASSLRFADTQYF. As DNA, the CDR3 is TGTGCCAGTAGTCTGCGATTTGCAGATACGCAGTATTTT.

CDR3 in DNA: TGTGCCAGTAATGACGGGACAGATAATCAGCCCCAGCATTTT. Translated, it gives CASNDGTDNQPQHF. The chain uses TRBV19 and TRBJ1-5; 7 bases are shared with TRBD1. Per the germline V gene, CDR1 is LNHDA and CDR2 is SQIVND (reference sequence). Germline trimming cut 7 bases from V and 4 bases from J; bases unmatched to any gene: 7. The CDR3 extends over 14 amino acids.

The rearrangement joins TRBV6-1 to TRBJ1-2; the D is unclear. CDR3 size: 12 residues. The V gene's germline CDR1 is MNHNS and CDR2 SASEGT. V lost 0 bases and J 8 bases, leaving 7 bases between the germline ends. CDR3 loop: CASSEAAEGYTF. Here the CDR3 DNA reads TGTGCCAGCAGTGAAGCGGCGGAGGGCTACACCTTC.

The chain combines TRBV29-1 with TRBJ1-1; D is unclear. The V gene lost 3 bases and the J gene lost 7 bases, with 9 bases spanning the gap. The germline V gene encodes CDR1 SQVTM and CDR2 ANQGSEA. The CDR3 is 11 residues long. The CDR3 DNA sequence: TGCAGCGTTGATGGGCCCTTTGAAGCTTTCTTT. It yields the protein CSVDGPFEAFF. The full variable domain, its missing parts supplied by reference TRBV29-1 and TRBJ1-1, is SAVISQKPSRDICQRGTSLTIQCQVDSQVTMMFWYRQQPGQSLTLIATANQGSEATYESGFVIDKFPISRPNLTFSTLTVSNMSPEDSSIYLCSVDGPFEAFFGQGTRLTVV.

The chain links TRBV12-3 or TRBV12-4 to TRBJ1-4, with 7 bases lining up with TRBD1. This CDR3 contains 12 residues. Trimming took 3 bases from V and 12 from J; bases not matched to a gene: 4. CDR3 sequence: CASSLGQFELFF. The CDR3 coding sequence is TGTGCCAGCAGTTTGGGACAGTTCGAACTGTTTTTT.

The chain recombines TRBV13 with TRBJ1-1; no clear D gene. The V gene's germline CDR1 is PRHDT and CDR2 FYEKMQ (reference sequence). This CDR3 contains 15 residues. Trimming removed 3 bases at V and 3 bases at J, with 14 bases between. CDR3 in DNA: TGTGCCAGCAGCTTGTACTCCGGGAAGTACACTGAAGCTTTCTTT. It codes for CASSLYSGKYTEAFF.

This clone has just a few counts. This chain uses TRBV11-2 with TRBJ2-7; the match to TRBD2 covers 7 bases. Germline lookup yields CDR1 SGHAT and CDR2 FQNNGV. The CDR3 runs 18 residues. Trimming took 5 bases from V and 0 from J; bases not matched to a gene: 16. The CDR3 sequence: CASSGLFQTSLSSYEQYV. In nucleotides, the CDR3 is TGTGCCAGCAGCGGGCTGTTCCAGACTAGCCTTAGCTCCTACGAGCAGTACGTC.

This clone appeared once. CDR3 sequence reads: CASSPPGTAGNTEAFF. The CDR3 DNA reads TGTGCCAGCAGCCCCCCAGGGACAGCGGGGAACACTGAAGCTTTCTTT. V usage is TRBV9 and J usage is TRBJ1-1; 7 positions agree with TRBD1. The CDR3 has 16 amino acids. The germline CDR1 and CDR2 sequences are SGDLS and YYNGEE. V was pared by 4 bases and J by 1 base, with 10 bases of the junction left unmatched.

This clone has more than one count but fewer than ten. The gene calls are TRBV2 and TRBJ2-1; maybe TRBD2 (5 bases). This CDR3 is 16 amino acids long. V was cut by 4 bases and J by 0 bases, with 13 bases left in between. Germline V gives CDR1 SNHLY, CDR2 FYNNEI. The CDR3 nucleotides read TGTGCCAGCAGTGGGAGGACCATGAGCTCCTACAATGAGCAGTTCTTC. Translation gives CASSGRTMSSYNEQFF.

The chain employs TRBV7-9 and TRBJ1-1, with a weak D call TRBD1 (6 bases). Germline CDR1 and CDR2: SEHNR and FQNEAQ (reference sequence). The CDR3 is made up of 14 amino acids. The germline V and J ends were trimmed by 7 bases and 8 bases, with 20 bases remaining between them. CDR3 DNA: TGTGCCAGCACCAGGACAGCCCAGGGCGGAGAAGCTTTCTTT. Its translation is CASTRTAQGGEAFF.

The rearrangement joins TRBV6-7 to TRBJ1-3, with 10 bases aligning to TRBD1. TRBV6-7 is an ORF, with its function uncertain. V lost 5 bases, J lost 4 bases, and 5 bases stayed unmatched. CDR3 length: 15 residues. Here the CDR3 DNA reads TGTGCCAGCAGTATCGACAGGGGGCTAGGAAACACCATATATTTT. Translating it yields CASSIDRGLGNTIYF.

V gene TRBV5-1 combines with J gene TRBJ1-1; D possibly corresponds to TRBD1 (5 bases). Trimming stripped 4 bases from V and 1 base from J, with 11 bases between. Germline CDR1 and CDR2: SGHRS and YFSETQ. The CDR3 sequence is 14 residues long. The CDR3 sequence is CASSPGGGNTEAFF. As DNA, the CDR3 is TGCGCCAGCAGCCCCGGGGGGGGGAACACTGAAGCTTTCTTT.

This chain connects TRBV6-5 to TRBJ1-4; D gene uncertain. Germline V gives CDR1 MNHEY, CDR2 SVGAGI. The CDR3 covers 14 residues. Between the trimmed V and J ends, which lost 9 bases and 0 bases, there was a span of 11 bases. The CDR3 DNA sequence: TGTGCCAGTCGGGGATCGGCAACTAATGAAAAACTGTTTTTT. Translating it yields CASRGSATNEKLFF.

This clone was detected once. The genes are TRBV6-2 or TRBV6-3 and TRBJ2-1; TRBD2 is a possible D gene (6 bases). CDR1 is MNHEY and CDR2 is SVGEGT in the germline V gene. V dropped 4 bases and J dropped 5 bases, with 18 bases sitting between them. This CDR3 is 16 amino acids long. The CDR3 bases are TGTGCCAGCAGTTCCTTTGCGGGTGGGGGGAACAATGAGCAGTTCTTC. This encodes CASSSFAGGGNNEQFF.

The chain has TRBV12-3 or TRBV12-4 and TRBJ1-5; D is unresolved. The CDR3 covers 12 residues. Trimming shortened V by 6 bases and J by 5 bases, and 8 bases separated the two germline ends. CDR3 nucleotides: TGTGCCAGCAGGAATACTTATCAGCCCCAGCATTTT. This sequence encodes CASRNTYQPQHF.

The CDR3 nucleotides are TGTGCCAGTACCCCGGGGAGGGTCGGCGGCAATCAGCCCCAGCATTTT. Protein product: CASTPGRVGGNQPQHF. This chain connects TRBV19 to TRBJ1-5; D unresolved. Between the trimmed V and J ends, which lost 7 bases and 2 bases, there was a span of 18 bases. The CDR3 consists of 16 residues. Germline V gene data show CDR1 as LNHDA and CDR2 as SQIVND (reference sequence).

V and J are TRBV3-1 (or the pseudogene TRBV3-2) and TRBJ2-3; 8 nucleotides match TRBD2. Germline-derived CDR1 and CDR2 are LGHDT and YNNKEL (reference sequence). The trim removed 6 bases at V and 2 bases at J, leaving 13 bases unmatched. The CDR3 totals 17 residues. CDR3 in amino acids: CASSPNQRLAYTDTQYF. The CDR3 DNA is TGTGCCAGCAGTCCAAATCAGAGACTAGCGTACACAGATACGCAGTATTTT.

This clone came up a few times. V gene TRBV10-2 combines with J gene TRBJ2-7; D possibly corresponds to TRBD2 (6 bases). Germline CDR1 is WSHSY and CDR2 is SAAADI. There are 13 residues in the CDR3. The V end lost 6 bases, the J end lost 2 bases, and 11 bases lay between the germline ends. CDR3 region: CASRFGGAYEQYF. In DNA form, the CDR3 reads TGCGCCAGCAGGTTTGGCGGGGCCTACGAGCAGTACTTC.

CDR3 in amino acids: CASRGQHENTEAFF. The DNA of the CDR3 is TGTGCCAGTAGGGGACAGCACGAGAACACTGAAGCTTTCTTT. The chain uses TRBV19 and TRBJ1-1; TRBD1 matches 7 bases. Germline CDR1 reads LNHDA; CDR2 reads SQIVND (reference sequence). V gave up 6 bases and J gave up 1 base; unmatched junction bases: 5. The CDR3 is 14 amino acids.

The CDR3 here is CASSQVDMGLAGDNEQFF. Written as DNA, the CDR3 is TGCGCCAGCAGCCAAGTAGATATGGGACTAGCGGGAGACAATGAGCAGTTCTTC. The rearrangement links TRBV4-1 to TRBJ2-1; 14 bases match TRBD2. The V gene's germline CDR1 is MGHRA and CDR2 YSYEKL. The V segment lost 1 base and the J segment 5 bases; nucleotides outside the gene matches: 7. The CDR3 extends over 18 amino acids.

This chain's CDR3 is CASDSSGLVVEQYF. For the CDR3, the DNA is TGTGCCAGCGACTCCTCGGGACTAGTTGTCGAGCAGTACTTC. This chain connects TRBV2 to TRBJ2-7, with 8 bases fitting TRBD2. This CDR3 is built from 14 residues. Germline trimming cut 8 bases from V and 6 bases from J; bases unmatched to any gene: 12. Germline V gene lookup returns CDR1 SNHLY and CDR2 FYNNEI.

The gene calls are TRBV10-2 and TRBJ1-1; 8 nucleotides align to TRBD1. CDR3 length: 17 residues. V was pared by 5 bases and J by 4 bases, with 15 bases of the junction left unmatched. Germline V gene data show CDR1 as WSHSY and CDR2 as SAAADI. CDR3 sequence (DNA): TGCGCCAGCAGTAACAGGGGGATTGGGTTTAGGATCACTGAAGCTTTCTTT. Amino acids: CASSNRGIGFRITEAFF.

J is TRBJ2-3 and V is TRBV10-3, with TRBD2 identical over 7 bases. Per germline, CDR1 ENHRY and CDR2 SYGVKD. This CDR3 region has 14 residues. Unmatched junction bases numbered 2, after V lost 4 bases and J lost 1 base. CDR3 nucleotides: TGTGCCATCAGTGTTGGACTAGGCACAGATACGCAGTATTTT. Translating gives CAISVGLGTDTQYF.

The chain uses TRBV3-1 (or the pseudogene TRBV3-2) and TRBJ2-1; 8 bases fit TRBD2. The CDR3 loop spans 19 amino acids. Germline lookup yields CDR1 LGHDT and CDR2 YNNKEL (reference sequence). V dropped 4 bases and J dropped 0; count of bases not matched to a gene: 14. CDR3 loop: CASSRTSGRRRSSYNEQFF. In DNA form, the CDR3 reads TGTGCCAGCAGCCGAACTAGCGGCCGGAGGAGGAGCTCCTACAATGAGCAGTTCTTC.

The J gene is TRBJ2-3, the V gene TRBV18; TRBD1 agrees at 9 bases. This CDR3 contains 14 residues. The ends lost 5 bases at V and 5 bases at J; junction bases unmatched: 5. CDR1 and CDR2 from the germline V gene are KGHSH and LQKENI. The CDR3 bases are TGTGCCAGCTCAGACCGGACAGGGGAAGATACGCAGTATTTT. This codes for CASSDRTGEDTQYF. The full variable domain, rest sourced from reference TRBV18 and TRBJ2-3, is NAGVMQNPRHLVRRRGQEARLRCSPMKGHSHVYWYRQLPEEGLKFMVYLQKENIIDESGMPKERFSAEFPKEGPSILRIQQVVRGDSAAYFCASSDRTGEDTQYFGPGTRLTVL.